This T cell receptor beta chain was profiled in a study of OX40 agonist ivuxolimab in advanced cancers. Study in general: Ivuxolimab doses were 0.01, 0.1, 0.3, 1.5, 3 or 10 mg/kg every 2 weeks. A history of anti-PD-1, anti-PD-L1 or anti-CTLA-4 therapy was acceptable, and roughly 40% had some. Study conclusions and caveats: Blood T cells, both CD4+ and CD8+, expanded clonally by week 6 at 0.1 to 3.0 mg/kg.

CDR1 is SGHTA and CDR2 is FQGNSA in the germline V gene. The CDR3 extends over 15 amino acids. Trimming took 5 bases from V and 3 from J; bases not matched to a gene: 9. Blood was sampled at baseline, cycle 4 day 1, and cycle 7 day 1. About this clone itself: Its antigen is as yet unknown.

TCRdb keeps only in-frame clones here, not all; method: immunoSEQ multiplex PCR. The sample holds some 70,000 clones, more than 80% seen once. The source of this sequence is an adult with an advanced solid tumor such as melanoma, head and neck, liver or kidney cancer. The genes are TRBV7-2 and TRBJ1-1; 7 nucleotides align to TRBD1. The sequences come from CD4+ or CD8+ T cells sorted from blood, collected in a trial of the OX40 agonist ivuxolimab. CDR3 region: CASSIRQGGHTEAFF. The CDR3 DNA sequence: TGTGCCAGCAGCATACGACAGGGAGGTCACACTGAAGCTTTCTTT.